This T cell receptor (beta chain) was captured by sequencing in a study of early T cells in non-severe SARS-CoV-2 infection. Across the whole study: Sequencing was performed on bulk RNA from unsorted whole blood, leaving chains unpaired. Study outcomes and limitations: Anti-spike CD8 responses were favored by VDJdb matching, which missed private and CD4 specificities.

This clonotype was seen ten or more times. Its antigen is unidentified. TCRdb re-analysed the 5' RACE reads in MiXCR, keeping a single row per CDR3 protein. The table lists about 81,000 distinct CDR3 sequences, 6% to 7% of them singletons, with roughly 8.4% in the top ten. Trimming stripped 5 bases from V and 1 base from J, with 8 bases between. The CDR3 runs 12 residues. Germline assignment: CDR1 DFQATT and CDR2 SNEGSKA (reference sequence). The specimen was whole blood. The genes are TRBV20-1 and TRBJ1-1; D is uncertain. This TCR derives from an adult who was a healthcare worker with PCR-confirmed SARS-CoV-2 infection or an uninfected control (not recorded which). Here the CDR3 DNA reads TGCAGTGCTGACGACAAGAACACTGAAGCTTTCTTT. Amino acid sequence: CSADDKNTEAFF.